These T cell receptor beta chains were read from a single sample in a study of cytomegalovirus exposure and HLA in healthy donors. Sequencing was performed with immunoSEQ multiplex PCR; in TCRdb, only in-frame clones are kept and a portion is missing. The top ten hold less than 2% of the sample, which has under 200,000 clones, roughly 80% seen once. The sample was PBMCs. These receptors all stem from a woman aged 18 to 35 in good health and CMV-seronegative. CDR3s include the opening cysteine and the closing phenylalanine or tryptophan. The order of the fields is CDR3 DNA, CDR3 protein, J gene, D gene, clone size, V gene. The D gene is left open where the match is weak. For some rows the clone size is stated as once, few or many, or as a class when expanded; others skip it.

CDR3nt: TGTGCCAGCAGCGACCCGGGGAGGGGCGACGAGCAGTACTTC
CDR3aa: CASSDPGRGDEQYF
j_gene: TRBJ2-7
d_gene: TRBD2
abundance: NA
v_gene: TRBV7-2

CDR3nt: TGTGCCAGCAGCTTAAGGTCGGGTGGGAGCGGTACTGGCACCGGGGAGCTGTTTTTT
CDR3aa: CASSLRSGGSGTGTGELFF
j_gene: TRBJ2-2
d_gene: NA
abundance: NA
v_gene: TRBV7-2

CDR3nt: TGTGCCAGCAGCTCCTGGACAGGGGGGACCACTGAAGCTTTCTTT
CDR3aa: CASSSWTGGTTEAFF
j_gene: TRBJ1-1
d_gene: TRBD1
abundance: once
v_gene: TRBV7-8

CDR3nt: TGTGCCAGCAGCTCCGGGGGAGACCAGTACTTC
CDR3aa: CASSSGGDQYF
j_gene: TRBJ2-5
d_gene: NA
abundance: NA
v_gene: TRBV7-9

CDR3nt: TGTGCCAGCAGCTACACATTACAGCAGACCGGGGAGCTGTTTTTT
CDR3aa: CASSYTLQQTGELFF
j_gene: TRBJ2-2
d_gene: NA
abundance: few
v_gene: TRBV5-6

CDR3nt: TGTGCCAGTAACCCCCCAGGGAACAGCAATCAGCCCCAGCATTTT
CDR3aa: CASNPPGNSNQPQHF
j_gene: TRBJ1-5
d_gene: NA
abundance: few
v_gene: TRBV19

CDR3nt: TGTGCCAGCAGTTACTCGGAGGGGCGCGGGTTTGAGCAGTTCTTC
CDR3aa: CASSYSEGRGFEQFF
j_gene: TRBJ2-1
d_gene: NA
abundance: NA
v_gene: TRBV6-6

CDR3nt: TGCGCCAGCAGTGAGCCTGGCGGGACAGGGCAAGAGACCCAGTACTTC
CDR3aa: CASSEPGGTGQETQYF
j_gene: TRBJ2-5
d_gene: TRBD1
abundance: NA
v_gene: TRBV10-1

CDR3nt: TGTGCCAGCAGCTTAGCGCAAAGCGGGGGGGGCTCCTACGAGCAGTACTTC
CDR3aa: CASSLAQSGGGSYEQYF
j_gene: TRBJ2-7
d_gene: TRBD2
abundance: NA
v_gene: TRBV7-9

CDR3nt: TGCGCCAGCAGCCTCTTATCAGGGGGTGGGGGAACTGAAGCTTTCTTT
CDR3aa: CASSLLSGGGGTEAFF
j_gene: TRBJ1-1
d_gene: TRBD1
abundance: NA
v_gene: TRBV5-1

CDR3nt: TGTGCCACCCTTCCGGGACAGGGCCGTTTCGACTATGGCTACACCTTC
CDR3aa: CATLPGQGRFDYGYTF
j_gene: TRBJ1-2
d_gene: TRBD1
abundance: NA
v_gene: TRBV27

CDR3nt: TGTGCCAGCGACCGGCGGGATAACTACAATGAGCAGTTCTTC
CDR3aa: CASDRRDNYNEQFF
j_gene: TRBJ2-1
d_gene: NA
abundance: NA
v_gene: TRBV2

CDR3nt: TGCGCCAGCAGCTTAGACAGGAACTCTGGAAACACCATATATTTT
CDR3aa: CASSLDRNSGNTIYF
j_gene: TRBJ1-3
d_gene: NA
abundance: NA
v_gene: TRBV5-1

CDR3nt: TGCGCCAGCAGCCAAGGAGCCAGCGGGAGTCTCTACAATGAGCAGTTCTTC
CDR3aa: CASSQGASGSLYNEQFF
j_gene: TRBJ2-1
d_gene: TRBD2
abundance: NA
v_gene: TRBV4-3

CDR3nt: TGTGCCAGCAGCTTAGCCCCTAGGAGTCGGGATACGCAGTATTTT
CDR3aa: CASSLAPRSRDTQYF
j_gene: TRBJ2-3
d_gene: NA
abundance: NA
v_gene: TRBV7-6

CDR3nt: TGTGCCAGCTCATCAGGGGGTGAGACCCAGTACTTC
CDR3aa: CASSSGGETQYF
j_gene: TRBJ2-5
d_gene: TRBD1
abundance: NA
v_gene: TRBV11-2

CDR3nt: TGTGCCAGCAGTTTCAAAGCCGACTGGGGGGGAGATACGCAGTATTTT
CDR3aa: CASSFKADWGGDTQYF
j_gene: TRBJ2-3
d_gene: TRBD2
abundance: NA
v_gene: TRBV27

CDR3nt: TGTGCCAGCAGCCCGGACAGGGAGGCCTACGAGCAGTACTTC
CDR3aa: CASSPDREAYEQYF
j_gene: TRBJ2-7
d_gene: TRBD1
abundance: NA
v_gene: TRBV7-9

CDR3nt: TGCGCCAGCAGCCAAGATAGGAAGGGCGACAGATTAAGCTATGGCAATCAGCCCCAGCATTTT
CDR3aa: CASSQDRKGDRLSYGNQPQHF
j_gene: TRBJ1-5
d_gene: NA
abundance: NA
v_gene: TRBV4-3

CDR3nt: TGTGCCTGGGGTCCGACAGTTTCCTACGAGCAGTACTTC
CDR3aa: CAWGPTVSYEQYF
j_gene: TRBJ2-7
d_gene: NA
abundance: NA
v_gene: TRBV30

CDR3nt: TGTGCCAGCAACTTCTGGACTGGAAACACAGATACGCAGTATTTT
CDR3aa: CASNFWTGNTDTQYF
j_gene: TRBJ2-3
d_gene: NA
abundance: once
v_gene: TRBV7-9

CDR3nt: TGTGCCAGCAGATCCGGGACTAGCGTATACAATGAGCAGTTCTTC
CDR3aa: CASRSGTSVYNEQFF
j_gene: TRBJ2-1
d_gene: TRBD2
abundance: NA
v_gene: TRBV6-5

CDR3nt: TGTGCCAGCAGTTCGATAGGAGGTCTACTAGGTATTCAGTACTTC
CDR3aa: CASSSIGGLLGIQYF
j_gene: TRBJ2-4
d_gene: NA
abundance: few
v_gene: TRBV6-5

CDR3nt: TGTGCCAGCAGCTTACTGGGCAGATCAATCATCTCTGGGGCCAACGTCCTGACTTTC
CDR3aa: CASSLLGRSIISGANVLTF
j_gene: TRBJ2-6
d_gene: NA
abundance: few
v_gene: TRBV7-8

CDR3nt: TGTGCCAGCAGCGGGAGACAGGGGGTATTAAGCGAGCAGTACTTC
CDR3aa: CASSGRQGVLSEQYF
j_gene: TRBJ2-7
d_gene: TRBD1
abundance: NA
v_gene: TRBV11-2

CDR3nt: TGTGCCAGCAGTGAGTCGAGCGGGAGACCTCCGAGCACAGATACGCAGTATTTT
CDR3aa: CASSESSGRPPSTDTQYF
j_gene: TRBJ2-3
d_gene: TRBD2
abundance: NA
v_gene: TRBV2

CDR3nt: TGTGCCAGCATGGGCCGCACTGGGCCCACCGACATTCAGTACTTC
CDR3aa: CASMGRTGPTDIQYF
j_gene: TRBJ2-4
d_gene: NA
abundance: NA
v_gene: TRBV6-1

CDR3nt: TGTGCCAGCAGCTTAATCACTAGCGATACCCTTAATTTT
CDR3aa: CASSLITSDTLNF
j_gene: TRBJ2-3
d_gene: TRBD2
abundance: NA
v_gene: TRBV7-2

CDR3nt: TGCGCCAGCAGCTGGGGCAGGCCATCAGATCTAATTTTAGGGCGCCCAAACTATGGCTACACCTTC
CDR3aa: CASSWGRPSDLILGRPNYGYTF
j_gene: TRBJ1-2
d_gene: NA
abundance: once
v_gene: TRBV5-1

CDR3nt: TGTGCCAGTAGTATTGGACAGGGTTACGAGCAGTACTTC
CDR3aa: CASSIGQGYEQYF
j_gene: TRBJ2-7
d_gene: TRBD1
abundance: NA
v_gene: TRBV19

CDR3nt: TGTGCCAGCAAGGGACAGGGTTTCAATCAGCCCCAGCATTTT
CDR3aa: CASKGQGFNQPQHF
j_gene: TRBJ1-5
d_gene: TRBD1
abundance: few
v_gene: TRBV6-6

CDR3nt: TGTGCCAGTAGACTAGACAGGTCAACTAATGAAAAACTGTTTTTT
CDR3aa: CASRLDRSTNEKLFF
j_gene: TRBJ1-4
d_gene: NA
abundance: NA
v_gene: TRBV19

CDR3nt: TGTGCCTGGAGTGTAGGAGGGACTAGCGCCATCACAGATACGCAGTATTTT
CDR3aa: CAWSVGGTSAITDTQYF
j_gene: TRBJ2-3
d_gene: TRBD2
abundance: NA
v_gene: TRBV30

CDR3nt: TGTGCCAGCACCCCGGGAGGGCCCAATCAGCCCCAGCATTTT
CDR3aa: CASTPGGPNQPQHF
j_gene: TRBJ1-5
d_gene: NA
abundance: NA
v_gene: TRBV6-5

CDR3nt: TGCAGCGTTGAAGAAACAGGGTGGGGGACTGAAGCTTTCTTT
CDR3aa: CSVEETGWGTEAFF
j_gene: TRBJ1-1
d_gene: NA
abundance: once
v_gene: TRBV29-1

CDR3nt: TGTGCCAGCAGCTTGGATCTGGCTAGCGGCTACAATGAGCAGTTCTTC
CDR3aa: CASSLDLASGYNEQFF
j_gene: TRBJ2-1
d_gene: TRBD2
abundance: NA
v_gene: TRBV5-6

CDR3nt: TGTGCCAGCAGTTTATCGGGGGGGGTTGGCTACACCTTC
CDR3aa: CASSLSGGVGYTF
j_gene: TRBJ1-2
d_gene: NA
abundance: NA
v_gene: TRBV27

CDR3nt: TGTGCCAGCAGCTTCGAAAACATTCAGTACTTC
CDR3aa: CASSFENIQYF
j_gene: TRBJ2-4
d_gene: NA
abundance: NA
v_gene: TRBV5-6

CDR3nt: TGTGCCAGCAGTTACTCGCCTAGCGGGGATACCTACGAGCAGTACTTC
CDR3aa: CASSYSPSGDTYEQYF
j_gene: TRBJ2-7
d_gene: TRBD2
abundance: NA
v_gene: TRBV6-6

CDR3nt: TGTGCCAGCAGCTGGGGGGAGGCCTACGAGCAGTACTTC
CDR3aa: CASSWGEAYEQYF
j_gene: TRBJ2-7
d_gene: NA
abundance: NA
v_gene: TRBV28

CDR3nt: TGTGCCAGCAGCACAGGGTACCAAGAGACCCAGTACTTC
CDR3aa: CASSTGYQETQYF
j_gene: TRBJ2-5
d_gene: NA
abundance: NA
v_gene: TRBV7-9

CDR3nt: TGTGCCAGCAGTGAACGACAGGGGACCGGCTACACCTTC
CDR3aa: CASSERQGTGYTF
j_gene: TRBJ1-2
d_gene: TRBD1
abundance: NA
v_gene: TRBV6-1

CDR3nt: TGTGCCTGGAGTCCGAACTACAGGGGCTCGCAGCCCCAGCATTTT
CDR3aa: CAWSPNYRGSQPQHF
j_gene: TRBJ1-5
d_gene: TRBD1
abundance: NA
v_gene: TRBV30

CDR3nt: TGCGCCAGCAGCTCGCTTTCCGGGGGGCCGAACACTGAAGCTTTCTTT
CDR3aa: CASSSLSGGPNTEAFF
j_gene: TRBJ1-1
d_gene: NA
abundance: NA
v_gene: TRBV5-1

CDR3nt: TGTGCCAGCAGCCAGGAGGCGGGACTAGCTCTCAATGAGCAGTTCTTC
CDR3aa: CASSQEAGLALNEQFF
j_gene: TRBJ2-1
d_gene: TRBD2
abundance: NA
v_gene: TRBV11-2

CDR3nt: TGCGCCAGCAGCTTGAACGGTAGGAACACTGAAGCTTTCTTT
CDR3aa: CASSLNGRNTEAFF
j_gene: TRBJ1-1
d_gene: NA
abundance: few
v_gene: TRBV5-1

CDR3nt: TGTGCCAGCATAGGCAGGGTGGGTCACATTCAGTACTTC
CDR3aa: CASIGRVGHIQYF
j_gene: TRBJ2-4
d_gene: NA
abundance: NA
v_gene: TRBV2

CDR3nt: TGTGCCAGCAGCTTAGAGCCGGGAGGGGGACAAGAGACCCAGTACTTC
CDR3aa: CASSLEPGGGQETQYF
j_gene: TRBJ2-5
d_gene: TRBD2
abundance: NA
v_gene: TRBV7-6

CDR3nt: TGTGCCAGCTCCTCTTCAGACAGCCCCTACGAGCAGTACTTC
CDR3aa: CASSSSDSPYEQYF
j_gene: TRBJ2-7
d_gene: NA
abundance: NA
v_gene: TRBV18

CDR3nt: TGTGCCAGCAGCCCTACCGCGGACAGCTTCTATGGCTACACCTTC
CDR3aa: CASSPTADSFYGYTF
j_gene: TRBJ1-2
d_gene: NA
abundance: NA
v_gene: TRBV11-2

CDR3nt: TGTGCCAGCAGCCTGTGGGACAGCCGGCCGCTTAACTATGGCTACACCTTC
CDR3aa: CASSLWDSRPLNYGYTF
j_gene: TRBJ1-2
d_gene: TRBD1
abundance: NA
v_gene: TRBV9

CDR3nt: TGTGCCAGTGGGGTACAGGTTGACACTGAAGCTTTCTTT
CDR3aa: CASGVQVDTEAFF
j_gene: TRBJ1-1
d_gene: NA
abundance: NA
v_gene: TRBV19